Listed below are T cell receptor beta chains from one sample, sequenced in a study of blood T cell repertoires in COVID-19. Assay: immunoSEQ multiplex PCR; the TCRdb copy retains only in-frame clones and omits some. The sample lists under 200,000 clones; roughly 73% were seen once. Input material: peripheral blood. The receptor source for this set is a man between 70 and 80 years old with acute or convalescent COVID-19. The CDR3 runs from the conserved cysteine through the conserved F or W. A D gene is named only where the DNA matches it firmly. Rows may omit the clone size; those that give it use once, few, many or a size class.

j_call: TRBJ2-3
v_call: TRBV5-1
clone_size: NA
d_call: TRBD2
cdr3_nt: TGCGCCAGCAGCATTGGTTCTAGCGGGGGGGCGGATACGCAGTATTTT
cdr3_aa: CASSIGSSGGADTQYF

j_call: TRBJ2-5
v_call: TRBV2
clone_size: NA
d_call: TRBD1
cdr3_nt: TGTGCCAGCAGTGGGACAGGGCTGGAGACCCAGTACTTC
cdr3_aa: CASSGTGLETQYF

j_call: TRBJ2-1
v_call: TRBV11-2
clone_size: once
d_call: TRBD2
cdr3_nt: TGTGCCAGCAGCTTAGCTGGTCGCGGGGGGGCAAAGAATGAGCAGTTCTTC
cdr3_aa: CASSLAGRGGAKNEQFF

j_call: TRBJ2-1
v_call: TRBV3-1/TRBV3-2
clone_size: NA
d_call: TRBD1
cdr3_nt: TGTGCCAGCAGCCAAGATAGGGGACAGGGGGTATCCAATGAGCAGTTCTTC
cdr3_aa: CASSQDRGQGVSNEQFF

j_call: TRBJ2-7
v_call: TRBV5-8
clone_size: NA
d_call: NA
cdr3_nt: TGTGCCAGCAGCTTCGTCGACAGACCTTACTACGAGCAGTACTTC
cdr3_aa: CASSFVDRPYYEQYF

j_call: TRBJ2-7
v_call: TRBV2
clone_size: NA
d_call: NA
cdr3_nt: TGTGCCAGCAGTGCTCTTAGCGGAGACTCCTACGAGCAGTACTTC
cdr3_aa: CASSALSGDSYEQYF

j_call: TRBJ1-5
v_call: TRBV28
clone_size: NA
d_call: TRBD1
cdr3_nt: TGTGCCAGCAGTACCCCAAGACAGGGGGGCAATCAGCCCCAGCATTTT
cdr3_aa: CASSTPRQGGNQPQHF

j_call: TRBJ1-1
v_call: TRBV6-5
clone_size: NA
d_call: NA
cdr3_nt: TGTGCCAGCAGAGTCCACAGGGAGACTGAAGCTTTCTTT
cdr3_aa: CASRVHRETEAFF

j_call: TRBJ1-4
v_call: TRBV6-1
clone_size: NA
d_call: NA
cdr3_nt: TGTGCCAGCAGTGATCCCTCAGGCGCAACTAATGAAAAACTGTTTTTT
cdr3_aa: CASSDPSGATNEKLFF

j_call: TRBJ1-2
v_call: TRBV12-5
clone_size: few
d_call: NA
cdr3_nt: TGTGCTAGTGGCCTTGCGGTTCATCCCGATGGCTACACCTTC
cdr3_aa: CASGLAVHPDGYTF

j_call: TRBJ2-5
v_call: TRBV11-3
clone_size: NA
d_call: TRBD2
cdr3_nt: TGTGCCAGCAGCCCGGGAGGTCCGAACGGAGAGACCCAGTACTTC
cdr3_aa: CASSPGGPNGETQYF

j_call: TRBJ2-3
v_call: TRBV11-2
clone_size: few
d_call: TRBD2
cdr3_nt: TGTGCCAGCAGCTCGGTGACTAGCGGGTACACAGATACGCAGTATTTT
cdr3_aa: CASSSVTSGYTDTQYF

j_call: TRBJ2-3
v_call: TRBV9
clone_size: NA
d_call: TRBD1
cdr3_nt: TGTGCCAGCAGCGTATGGGACAGGGGGAGCACAGATACGCAGTATTTT
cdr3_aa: CASSVWDRGSTDTQYF

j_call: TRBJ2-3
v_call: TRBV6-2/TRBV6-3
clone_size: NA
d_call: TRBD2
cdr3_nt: TGTGCCAGCAGTTACGGACCGGGAGGGCCTTCAGATACGCAGTATTTT
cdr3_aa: CASSYGPGGPSDTQYF

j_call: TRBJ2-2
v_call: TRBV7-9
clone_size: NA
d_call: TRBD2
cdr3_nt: TGTTTAGTGTCTAGCGGGGGCTCTGCGAACACCGGGGAGCTGTTTTTT
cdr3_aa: CLVSSGGSANTGELFF

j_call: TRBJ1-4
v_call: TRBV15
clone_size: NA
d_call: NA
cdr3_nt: TGTGCCACCAGCAGAGATCCCAGTACTAATGAAAAACTGTTTTTT
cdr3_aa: CATSRDPSTNEKLFF

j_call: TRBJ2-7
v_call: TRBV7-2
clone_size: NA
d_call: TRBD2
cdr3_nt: TGTGCCAGCAGCCTACCTAGCGGAGTCTACGAGCAGTACTTC
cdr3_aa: CASSLPSGVYEQYF

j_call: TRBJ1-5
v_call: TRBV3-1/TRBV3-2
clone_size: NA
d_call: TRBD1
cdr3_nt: TGTGCCAGCAGCCACCAGGGGGCGCTGGGTCAGCCCCAGCATTTT
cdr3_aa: CASSHQGALGQPQHF

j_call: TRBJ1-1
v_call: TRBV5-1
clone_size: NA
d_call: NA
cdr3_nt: TGCGCCAGCAGCTTGGGGGGGCCGACCAGCCGTGAAGCTTTCTTT
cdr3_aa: CASSLGGPTSREAFF

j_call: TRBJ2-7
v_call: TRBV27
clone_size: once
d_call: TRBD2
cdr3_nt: TGTGCCAGTAGCGGGCCTAACTCCTACGAGCAGTACTTC
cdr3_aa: CASSGPNSYEQYF

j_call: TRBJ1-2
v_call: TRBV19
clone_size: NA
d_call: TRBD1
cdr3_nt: TGTGCCAGTAGCCAAAGTTGGACAGGGACCTATGGCTACACCTTC
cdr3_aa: CASSQSWTGTYGYTF

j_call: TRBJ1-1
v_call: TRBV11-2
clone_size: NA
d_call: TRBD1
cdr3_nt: TGTGCCAGCAGCTTTGAACCCGGACAGGGTCGAATGAACACTGAAGCTTTCTTT
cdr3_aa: CASSFEPGQGRMNTEAFF

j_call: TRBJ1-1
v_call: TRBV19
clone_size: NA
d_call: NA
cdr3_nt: TGTGCCAGTAATCTAGGGGGTATGACTGAAGCTTTCTTT
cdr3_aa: CASNLGGMTEAFF

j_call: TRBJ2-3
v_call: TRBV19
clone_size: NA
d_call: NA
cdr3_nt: TGTGCCAGTAGAGAAACGGGTACAAGCACAGATACGCAGTATTTT
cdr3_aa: CASRETGTSTDTQYF

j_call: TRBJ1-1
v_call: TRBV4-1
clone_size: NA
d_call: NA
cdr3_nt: TGCGCCAGCAGCCGACGGGACATTTCGAACACTGAAGCTTTCTTT
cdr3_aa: CASSRRDISNTEAFF

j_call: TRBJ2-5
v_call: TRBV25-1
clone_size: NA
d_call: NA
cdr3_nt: TGTGCCAGCAGTGATCCTCGGGTAGGGACCCAGTACTTC
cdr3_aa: CASSDPRVGTQYF

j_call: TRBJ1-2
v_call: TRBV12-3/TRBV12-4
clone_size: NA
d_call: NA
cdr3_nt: TGTGCCAGCAGTTTTCGAGGGGGTGGCTACACCTTC
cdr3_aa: CASSFRGGGYTF

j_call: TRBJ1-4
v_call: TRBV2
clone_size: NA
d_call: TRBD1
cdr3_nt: TGTGCCAGCGTACAGGGGGCGTATGAAAAACTGTTTTTT
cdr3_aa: CASVQGAYEKLFF

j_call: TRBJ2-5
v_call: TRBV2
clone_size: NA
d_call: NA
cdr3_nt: TGTGCCAGCAGACTAGTCCAGGGGTTAGAGACCCAGTACTTC
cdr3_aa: CASRLVQGLETQYF

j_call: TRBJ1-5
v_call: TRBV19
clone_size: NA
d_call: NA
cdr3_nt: TGTGCCAGTAGCCGGTCCTCTGTAGGGGATCAGCCCCAGCATTTT
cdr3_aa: CASSRSSVGDQPQHF

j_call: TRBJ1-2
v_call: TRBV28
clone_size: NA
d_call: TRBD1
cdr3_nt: TGTGCCAGCAGTTTCGGACAGGGAGACTATGGCTACACCTTC
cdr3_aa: CASSFGQGDYGYTF

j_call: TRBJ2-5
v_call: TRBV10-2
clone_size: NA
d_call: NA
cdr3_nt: TGCGCCAGCGGGACTTCGAAAGAGACCCAGTACTTC
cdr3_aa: CASGTSKETQYF

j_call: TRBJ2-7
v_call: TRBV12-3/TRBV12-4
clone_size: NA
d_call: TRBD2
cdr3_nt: TGTGCCAGCAGGCAGACTAGCGGGTACGAGCAGTACTTC
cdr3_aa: CASRQTSGYEQYF

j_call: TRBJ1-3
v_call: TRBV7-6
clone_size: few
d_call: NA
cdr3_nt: TGTGCCAGCAGCTTAGCCGTGTTCACAAGGGAGAACTCTGGAAACACCATATATTTT
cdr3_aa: CASSLAVFTRENSGNTIYF

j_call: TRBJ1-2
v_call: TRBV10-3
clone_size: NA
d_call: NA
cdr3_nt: TGTGCCATCCAGCTCTGGGCAGGGACTAACTATGGCTACACCTTC
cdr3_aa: CAIQLWAGTNYGYTF

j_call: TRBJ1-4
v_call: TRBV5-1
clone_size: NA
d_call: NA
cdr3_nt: TGCGCCAGCAGCTTGAGAGAGGTCCGACTAAATGAAAAACTGTTTTTT
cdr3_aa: CASSLREVRLNEKLFF

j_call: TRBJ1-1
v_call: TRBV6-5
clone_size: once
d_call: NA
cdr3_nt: TGTGCCATCAAATCACAGGGTTTAAACACTGAAGCTTTCTTT
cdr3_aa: CAIKSQGLNTEAFF

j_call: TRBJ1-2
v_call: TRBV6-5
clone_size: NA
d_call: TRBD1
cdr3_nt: TGTGCCAGCAGAGCAGGACAGGGTACCGGCTACACCTTC
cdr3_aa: CASRAGQGTGYTF

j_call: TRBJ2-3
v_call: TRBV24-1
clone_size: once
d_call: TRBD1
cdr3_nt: TGTGCCACCAGTGATTTCCAGGGGGCCGCCGGTACAGATACGCAGTATTTT
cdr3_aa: CATSDFQGAAGTDTQYF

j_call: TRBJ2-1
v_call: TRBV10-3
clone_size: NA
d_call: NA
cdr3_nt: TGTGCCATCAGTGAAAGACAGGCCTCCTACAATGAGCAGTTCTTC
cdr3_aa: CAISERQASYNEQFF

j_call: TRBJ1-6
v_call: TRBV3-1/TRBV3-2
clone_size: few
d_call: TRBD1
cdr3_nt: TGTGCCAGCAGGTCCCTGGACAGGGGGTATAATTCACCCCTCCACTTT
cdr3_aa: CASRSLDRGYNSPLHF

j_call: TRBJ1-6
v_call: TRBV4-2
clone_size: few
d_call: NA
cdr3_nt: TGTGCCAGCAGCCAAACGGTCGCAGCGGCCAATTCACCCCTCCACTTT
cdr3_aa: CASSQTVAAANSPLHF

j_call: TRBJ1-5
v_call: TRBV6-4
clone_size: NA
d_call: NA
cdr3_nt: TGTGCCAGCAGTGAGACAAGCCCCGATCAGCCCCAGCATTTT
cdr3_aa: CASSETSPDQPQHF

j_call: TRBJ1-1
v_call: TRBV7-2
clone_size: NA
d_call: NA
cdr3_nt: TGTGCCAGCAGCTCAAAGCAGGGCGTCACTGAAGCTTTCTTT
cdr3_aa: CASSSKQGVTEAFF

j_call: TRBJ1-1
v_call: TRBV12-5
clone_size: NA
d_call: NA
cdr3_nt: TGTGCTAGTGGTTTGGGGGCCTGGAACACTGAAGCTTTCTTT
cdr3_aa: CASGLGAWNTEAFF

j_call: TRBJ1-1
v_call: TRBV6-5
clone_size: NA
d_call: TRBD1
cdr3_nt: TGTGCCAGCAGGTACACAGGGGTTGAAGCTTTCTTT
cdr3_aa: CASRYTGVEAFF

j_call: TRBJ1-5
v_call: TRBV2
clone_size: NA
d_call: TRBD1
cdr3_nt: TGTGCCAGTAAGACAGGGAATAGCAATCAGCCCCAGCATTTT
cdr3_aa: CASKTGNSNQPQHF

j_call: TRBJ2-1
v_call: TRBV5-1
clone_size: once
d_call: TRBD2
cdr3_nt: TGCGCCAGCAGCTTGGAATTAGCGGGGGGGTACAATGAGCAGTTCTTC
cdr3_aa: CASSLELAGGYNEQFF

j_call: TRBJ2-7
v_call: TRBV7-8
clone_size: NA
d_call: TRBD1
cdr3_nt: TGTGCCAGCAGCTTTCTCCGGGACAGCTACTACGAGCAGTACTTC
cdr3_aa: CASSFLRDSYYEQYF

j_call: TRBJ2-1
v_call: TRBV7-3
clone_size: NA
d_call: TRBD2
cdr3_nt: TGTGCCAGCAGCTTAATCCCTAGCGGCAACAATGAGCAGTTCTTC
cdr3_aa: CASSLIPSGNNEQFF